This T cell receptor (beta chain) was sequenced in a study of shared clonotypes between healthy human individuals. Researchers ran the assay at a deep level. Using ten immunoSEQ deep assay plates, investigators sequenced unsorted PBMC DNA. Authors' analysis steps: Sequence data from immunoSEQ were junction-only and lacked quality scores; consequently, filtering differed. Repertoires were generated with immunoSEQ multiplex PCR, while TCRdb's copy carries only in-frame clones and drops some. That table gives V, J and clone size, and the DNA gave D and trimming. The sample carries nearly 500,000 clones, over 65% recorded once. As regards this clone: Other DNA variants within this sample encode the same CDR3.

Unsorted material relied on roughly 86 million PBMCs as the source of genomic DNA. Germline CDR1 reads SGHRS; CDR2 reads YFSETQ. V dropped 0 bases and J dropped 4; count of bases not matched to a gene: 4. The CDR3 covers 15 residues. Sequencing used PBMCs. This sequence originates from a woman between 35 and 50 years old in good health. Some clones in this sample may be carry-over from other donors' samples. The gene calls are TRBV5-1 and TRBJ2-5; 9 bases map to TRBD1. The DNA for the CDR3 is TGCGCCAGCAGCTTGGCCGGGACAGGGAGAGAGACCCAGTACTTC. Protein product: CASSLAGTGRETQYF.